These 27 T cell receptor beta chains came from one sample sequenced in a study of T-cell memory formation after mild COVID-19. TCRdb ran MiXCR on the 5' RACE reads and lists one entry per CDR3 protein. The sample includes almost 550,000 distinct CDR3 sequences, about a fifth of them seen just once. Material: PBMCs or a T cell subset sorted from them (not recorded which). These receptors originate from an adult woman who had mild COVID-19 (a few samples of this study predate the infection). Cell type and time point are not known.

This clonotype was seen more than once but under ten times. The chain uses TRBV5-1 and TRBJ2-2; D gene uncertain. The length of the CDR3 is 13 residues. CDR1 is SGHRS and CDR2 is YFSETQ in the germline V gene. V lost 7 bases and J lost 7, with 14 bases in between. CDR3 sequence reads: CASAIYSGGELFF. In nucleotides, the CDR3 is TGCGCCAGCGCCATTTACTCTGGCGGGGAGCTGTTTTTT.

This clonotype has more than one count but fewer than ten. The chain links TRBV20-1 to TRBJ2-5; D possibly corresponds to TRBD1 (5 bases). This CDR3 region has 13 residues. Trimming took 5 bases from V and 7 from J, leaving 17 bases between them. Looked up from germline, CDR1 is DFQATT and CDR2 is SNEGSKA (reference sequence). The CDR3 DNA reads as TGCAGTGCTCCACAGACGTTCCAGGGGACCCAGTACTTC. Translating gives CSAPQTFQGTQYF.

The V gene is TRBV3-1, the J gene TRBJ2-7; 14 positions match TRBD2. CDR1 LGHDT and CDR2 YNNKEL come from the germline V gene (reference sequence). Losses at the gene ends were 2 bases for V and 4 bases for J; bases not matched to a gene: 10. The CDR3 has 18 residues. CDR3 DNA sequence: TGTGCCAGCAGCCAACTTCGAAGACTAGCGGGGGGGCCTTACGAGCAGTACTTC. Protein product: CASSQLRRLAGGPYEQYF.

In its sample, this clonotype was seen a few times. The chain uses TRBV27 and TRBJ2-6, with 7 nucleotides matching TRBD1. With V trimmed by 3 bases and J by 0 bases, 5 bases remained unmatched. The CDR3 totals 17 residues. Germline-derived CDR1 and CDR2 are MNHEY and SMNVEV (reference sequence). The CDR3 sequence is CASSFGQALSGANVLTF. The CDR3 nucleotides read TGTGCCAGCAGTTTCGGACAGGCGCTCTCTGGGGCCAACGTCCTGACTTTC.

Here the CDR3 DNA reads TGCGCCAGCAGCCAAGGCCTGGGGGGTTTTAGGGAAAACATTCAGTACTTC. Translating it yields CASSQGLGGFRENIQYF. The chain carries TRBV4-3 and TRBJ2-4; D perhaps matches TRBD2 (6 bases). Trimming left V 1 base short and J 5 bases short, with 18 bases between. The length of the CDR3 is 17 residues. Germline V CDR1 and CDR2: LGHNA, YSLEER.

The gene calls are TRBV24-1 and TRBJ2-2, with 7 bases matching TRBD1. CDR1 is KGHDR and CDR2 is SFDVKD in the germline V gene. This CDR3 contains 16 residues. The junction had 6 bases not matched to a gene; V was cut back by 4 bases and J by 2 bases. The CDR3 here is CATSDVGTANTGELFF. In DNA form, the CDR3 reads TGTGCCACCAGTGACGTTGGGACAGCAAACACCGGGGAGCTGTTTTTT.

The chain links TRBV7-2 to TRBJ2-1; the match to TRBD2 covers 14 bases. The CDR3 is made up of 16 amino acids. Unmatched junction bases numbered 8, after V lost 2 bases and J lost 11 bases. Germline V gene sequence: CDR1 SGHTA, CDR2 FQGNSA. CDR3 sequence: CASSLTDGLAGGKQFF. In nucleotides, the CDR3 is TGTGCCAGCAGCTTAACTGATGGACTAGCGGGGGGTAAGCAGTTCTTC.

The chain uses TRBV2 and TRBJ2-1; possible D gene TRBD2, 6 bases. The CDR3 length is 14 residues. Germline CDR1 is SNHLY and CDR2 is FYNNEI. V was clipped by 7 bases and J by 6 bases, with 16 bases between them. Here the CDR3 DNA reads TGTGCCAGCATTGGGGCGGGACCTCTCAATGAGCAGTTCTTC. It codes for CASIGAGPLNEQFF.

The chain links TRBV7-8 to TRBJ2-7, with TRBD1 matching over 7 bases. Looked up from germline, CDR1 is SGHVS and CDR2 is FQNEAQ. V shed 5 bases and J 0 bases; nucleotides not matched to a gene: 7. The CDR3 has 15 amino acids. The CDR3 DNA sequence: TGTGCCAGCAGCCAGACAGGGTCCCACTCCTACGAGCAGTACTTC. This translates into CASSQTGSHSYEQYF.

Only a few counts were recorded for this clonotype. The chain links TRBV7-7 to TRBJ2-7, with D maybe TRBD2 (6 bases). There are 13 residues in the CDR3. Trimming stripped 2 bases from V and 6 bases from J, with 11 bases between. Germline loops: CDR1 SSHAT, CDR2 FNYEAQ (reference sequence). The CDR3 DNA reads as TGTGCCAGCAGCTTACAGGTGGGAGGCGAGCAGTACTTC. It encodes CASSLQVGGEQYF.

This clonotype was seen only a few times. The rearrangement uses TRBV11-2 and TRBJ2-3; TRBD2 agrees at 11 bases. This CDR3 has 18 residues. CDR1 and CDR2 from the germline V gene are SGHAT and FQNNGV. V shed 5 bases, J shed 0 bases, and the junction held 10 bases outside the gene matches. The CDR3 sequence is CASSPTSGGLLSTDTQYF. The CDR3 DNA reads as TGTGCCAGCAGCCCCACTAGCGGGGGCCTTCTTAGCACAGATACGCAGTATTTT. Together with reference TRBV11-2 and TRBJ2-3, the CDR3 gives the full variable domain: EAGVAQSPRYKIIEKRQSVAFWCNPISGHATLYWYQQILGQGPKLLIQFQNNGVVDDSQLPKDRFSAERLKGVDSTLKIQPAKLEDSAVYLCASSPTSGGLLSTDTQYFGPGTRLTVL.

V and J are TRBV4-1 and TRBJ2-7; D is possibly TRBD1 (5 bases). The V gene's germline CDR1 is MGHRA and CDR2 YSYEKL. V was clipped by 2 bases and J by 5 bases, with 10 bases between them. There are 13 residues in the CDR3. This chain's CDR3 is CASSQQGTHEQYF. The CDR3, as DNA: TGCGCCAGCAGCCAACAGGGTACCCACGAGCAGTACTTC.

The chain couples TRBV5-1 to TRBJ1-1, with a possible D match to TRBD1 (6 bases). CDR3 length equals 15 residues. Trimming cost V 0 bases and J 5 bases, with 14 bases left between them. Germline-derived CDR1 and CDR2 are SGHRS and YFSETQ. DNA for the CDR3: TGCGCCAGCAGCTTGGCCACGGGGGGCGGGACTGAAGCTTTCTTT. Residues: CASSLATGGGTEAFF.

The chain uses TRBV10-2 and TRBJ2-7; D is possibly TRBD1 or TRBD2 (6 bases each). The V end was cut by 6 bases, the J end by 2 bases, with 14 bases between. The CDR3 contains 14 residues. Germline-derived CDR1 and CDR2 are WSHSY and SAAADI. CDR3 sequence: CASSEGDSAYEQYF. CDR3 DNA sequence: TGCGCCAGCAGCGAGGGGGACTCCGCCTACGAGCAGTACTTC.

CDR3 DNA: TGTGCCAGCAGCGCATCCGGGACTAGCGGAAACAATGAGCAGTTCTTC. It is translated as CASSASGTSGNNEQFF. This chain uses TRBV7-9 with TRBJ2-1, with TRBD2 matching 11 bases. Unmatched junction bases numbered 8, after V lost 5 bases and J lost 5 bases. This CDR3 is built from 16 residues. CDR1 SEHNR and CDR2 FQNEAQ come from the germline V gene (reference sequence).

The chain is built from TRBV29-1 and TRBJ1-1; no definite D call. V lost 0 bases to trimming and J lost 11 bases, with 13 bases between them. The germline CDR1 and CDR2 sequences are SQVTM and ANQGSEA. The CDR3 is 12 residues long. Here the CDR3 reads CSVEDRSFGAFF. The CDR3 coding sequence is TGCAGCGTTGAAGACAGGTCGTTTGGGGCTTTCTTT.

This clonotype was detected a few times. This chain joins TRBV20-1 and TRBJ2-2; D might be TRBD2 (6 bases). V was trimmed by 3 bases and J by 1 base, leaving 18 bases between them. The V gene's germline CDR1 is DFQATT and CDR2 SNEGSKA (reference sequence). CDR3 length: 17 amino acids. CDR3 in amino acids: CSASRIKPGLNTGELFF. The CDR3 DNA reads TGCAGTGCTAGTAGAATAAAGCCGGGACTGAACACCGGGGAGCTGTTTTTT.

This clonotype was seen only once. This sequence joins TRBV6-5 and TRBJ1-2; possible D gene TRBD1, 6 bases. The germline gives CDR1 MNHEY, CDR2 SVGAGI. The CDR3 sequence is 14 residues long. Trimming took 4 bases from V and 4 from J, leaving 13 bases between them. The CDR3 region has the DNA TGTGCCAGCAGTTTTCGGGGGGCGGCCTATGGCTACACCTTC. This translates into CASSFRGAAYGYTF.

The rearrangement links TRBV12-5 to TRBJ2-1; D is perhaps TRBD2 (6 bases). V was clipped by 3 bases and J by 9 bases, with 18 bases between them. The germline V gene encodes CDR1 LGHNT and CDR2 FRNRAP. This CDR3 is 15 amino acids long. The CDR3 nucleotides read TGTGCTAGTGGTTTCAGCGGAGGGCCGGTCGGTGAGCAGTTCTTC. This encodes CASGFSGGPVGEQFF. The variable domain in full, completed from reference TRBV12-5 and TRBJ2-1, reads DARVTQTPRHKVTEMGQEVTMRCQPILGHNTVFWYRQTMMQGLELLAYFRNRAPLDDSGMPKDRFSAEMPDATLATLKIQPSEPRDSAVYFCASGFSGGPVGEQFFGPGTRLTVL.

The rearrangement uses TRBV4-3 and TRBJ1-4, with no clear D. The CDR3 loop spans 15 amino acids. Per germline, CDR1 LGHNA and CDR2 YSLEER. Between the trimmed V and J ends, which lost 0 bases and 4 bases, there was a span of 9 bases. The DNA for the CDR3 is TGCGCCAGCAGCCAAGATAGAGGTTTTAATGAAAAACTGTTTTTT. It encodes CASSQDRGFNEKLFF.

This clonotype was found a few times. The chain combines TRBV29-1 with TRBJ2-3; TRBD2 matches 7 bases. Germline CDR1 and CDR2: SQVTM and ANQGSEA. The CDR3 runs 15 residues. The J segment lost 5 bases and the V segment lost 3 bases, leaving 11 bases of the junction unmatched. The CDR3 spells CSVDPPAGDVDTQYF. The CDR3 coding sequence is TGCAGCGTTGACCCCCCGGCGGGGGATGTAGATACGCAGTATTTT.

This clonotype occurred a few times. CDR3 protein: CAWSVGPEGNTEAFF. The CDR3 coding sequence is TGTGCCTGGAGTGTAGGCCCGGAGGGGAACACTGAAGCTTTCTTT. This rearrangement joins TRBV30 to TRBJ1-1; no definite D call. The V and J ends lost 0 bases and 1 base respectively, with 12 bases between them. Per the germline V gene, CDR1 is GTSNPN and CDR2 is SVGIG (reference sequence). CDR3 length equals 15 residues.

This clonotype was observed many times. The V gene is TRBV4-2, the J gene TRBJ1-1; D is ambiguous. The V gene lost 0 bases and the J gene lost 1 base, with 0 bases spanning the gap. The germline V gene has CDR1 LGHNA and CDR2 YNFKEQ. This CDR3 is built from 12 residues. CDR3 protein: CASSQENTEAFF. CDR3 DNA: TGTGCCAGCAGCCAAGAGAACACTGAAGCTTTCTTT.

The chain links TRBV30 to TRBJ2-7; the match to TRBD2 covers 10 bases. Germline V lookup: CDR1 GTSNPN, CDR2 SVGIG (reference sequence). This CDR3 is 15 amino acids long. Germline trimming cut 2 bases from V and 2 bases from J; bases unmatched to any gene: 6. This CDR3 is CAWSQGLAGAYEQYF. CDR3 coding DNA: TGTGCCTGGAGTCAGGGGCTAGCGGGGGCCTACGAGCAGTACTTC.

J is TRBJ1-1 and V is TRBV27; perhaps TRBD1 as D (5 bases). The CDR3 has 13 amino acids. V lost 1 base and J lost 7, with 10 bases in between. CDR1 is MNHEY and CDR2 is SMNVEV in the germline V gene (reference sequence). CDR3 protein: CASSLWRGNEAFF. CDR3 bases: TGTGCCAGCAGTTTATGGAGGGGAAATGAAGCTTTCTTT.

This rearrangement joins TRBV5-1 to TRBJ2-1; D ambiguous. Germline V lookup: CDR1 SGHRS, CDR2 YFSETQ. The V gene lost 3 bases and the J gene lost 4 bases, with 14 bases spanning the gap. The CDR3 totals 15 residues. The CDR3 loop reads CASSYRPPRYNEQFF. The CDR3 nucleotides read TGCGCCAGCAGCTACCGGCCCCCAAGATACAATGAGCAGTTCTTC.

This chain uses TRBV12-3 or TRBV12-4 with TRBJ2-3; 7 bases are shared with TRBD2. Unmatched junction bases numbered 8, after V lost 5 bases and J lost 3 bases. CDR3 length: 15 residues. The CDR3 sequence is CASSTRAGRTDTQYF. The DNA of the CDR3 is TGTGCCAGCAGTACCCGAGCGGGGCGAACAGATACGCAGTATTTT.